Listed below are T cell receptor beta chains from one sample, sequenced in a study of T cell responses to AZD1222 COVID-19 vaccine. TCRdb's copy holds only in-frame clones and misses some; the assay was immunoSEQ multiplex PCR. The sample lists under 150,000 clones; just over 85% were seen once. The source was peripheral blood, collected on day 0 of AZD1222 vaccination. The receptors here all came from an adult in good health. Both conserved end residues are part of each CDR3. The D gene is left open where the match is weak. Expanded clones get a size class; other rows say once, few or many, or leave the size out.

D gene	clone size	V gene	J gene	CDR3 DNA	CDR3 protein
TRBD1	NA	TRBV12-3/TRBV12-4	TRBJ1-2	TGTGCCAGCAGGCAGGGGGTGAGTGGCTACACCTTC	CASRQGVSGYTF
NA	few	TRBV7-9	TRBJ1-6	TGTGCCAGCAGCTTAGCCAGGGCTACCTATAATTCACCCCTCCACTTT	CASSLARATYNSPLHF
NA	NA	TRBV4-3	TRBJ1-6	TGCGCCAGCAGCCAAGGAACGGGCAGCTCCTATAATTCACCCCTCCACTTT	CASSQGTGSSYNSPLHF
TRBD2	NA	TRBV11-2	TRBJ2-1	TGTGCCAGCAGCCAAACTAGCGGGAGGGAATTCAAGCAGTTCTTC	CASSQTSGREFKQFF
TRBD2	NA	TRBV5-8	TRBJ2-7	TGTGCCAGCAGCTTCCTAGCGGGGGGTTCCTACGAGCAGTACTTC	CASSFLAGGSYEQYF
NA	few	TRBV19	TRBJ1-5	TGTGCCAGTATGGAGGACCGCTCCAGCAATCAGCCCCAGCATTTT	CASMEDRSSNQPQHF
NA	NA	TRBV19	TRBJ1-3	TGTGCCAGTAGTTACCCCGGTTACTCTGGAAACACCATATATTTT	CASSYPGYSGNTIYF
NA	NA	TRBV6-2/TRBV6-3	TRBJ1-2	TGTGCCAGCAGTTACTCGGGACCGCCGGAGGGCTACACCTTC	CASSYSGPPEGYTF
TRBD1	NA	TRBV18	TRBJ1-5	TGTGCCAGCTCCTCGGGACAGCCTAATAGCAATCAGCCCCAGCATTTT	CASSSGQPNSNQPQHF
NA	NA	TRBV28	TRBJ2-2	TGTGCCAGCAGTCCGATTGTTGGGCACACGAACACCGGGGAGCTGTTTTTT	CASSPIVGHTNTGELFF
NA	NA	TRBV5-5	TRBJ2-5	TGTGCCAGCAGCTCCGAGTTTAAAGAGACCCAGTACTTC	CASSSEFKETQYF
TRBD2	NA	TRBV4-3	TRBJ2-7	TGCGCCAGCAGCCAAGGGTCAGCGGGGGCCTACGAGCAGTACTTC	CASSQGSAGAYEQYF
NA	NA	TRBV14	TRBJ2-1	TGTGCCAGCAGCCATGACGGGAGCTCCTACAATGAGCAGTTCTTC	CASSHDGSSYNEQFF
NA	NA	TRBV28	TRBJ1-4	TGTGCCAGCAGTACCCGGAACAGTAGAGAAAAACTGTTTTTT	CASSTRNSREKLFF
NA	once	TRBV6-5	TRBJ1-1	TGTGCCAGCAGTTACGGCGGCAGGCGATTGAACACTGAAGCTTTCTTT	CASSYGGRRLNTEAFF
TRBD1	NA	TRBV7-9	TRBJ1-1	TGTGCCGTGGGACAGCTGAACACTGAAGCTTTCTTT	CAVGQLNTEAFF
TRBD1	NA	TRBV7-6	TRBJ1-3	TGTGCCAGCAGCCGACAGGGAGTTTCTGGAAACACCATATATTTT	CASSRQGVSGNTIYF
TRBD1	NA	TRBV5-6	TRBJ2-7	TGTGCCAGCAGCCCCGGACAGGGGATATTAGTTTACGAGCAGTACTTC	CASSPGQGILVYEQYF
TRBD1	few	TRBV7-8	TRBJ2-2	TGTGCCAGCGGTCCAGGGGGCTACACCGGGGAGCTGTTTTTT	CASGPGGYTGELFF
TRBD1	NA	TRBV7-6	TRBJ1-3	TGTGCCAGCAGTTTTGGGACAGGGGGCGAATGGTCTGGAAACACCATATATTTT	CASSFGTGGEWSGNTIYF
TRBD1	NA	TRBV7-9	TRBJ1-6	TGTGCCAGCAGCCCGGGACAGGGCAATTCACCCCTCCACTTT	CASSPGQGNSPLHF
NA	few	TRBV6-5	TRBJ1-1	TGTGCCAGCAGTTACTCGGCCAGCCCGAACACTGAAGCTTTCTTT	CASSYSASPNTEAFF
NA	NA	TRBV6-4	TRBJ1-2	TGTGCCAGCAGTGCCGACAAGATAGGTGGCTACACCTTC	CASSADKIGGYTF
NA	NA	TRBV4-1	TRBJ1-1	TGCGCCAGCAGCCAAGATGGAGGGAACACTGAAGCTTTCTTT	CASSQDGGNTEAFF
NA	NA	TRBV7-9	TRBJ1-4	TGTGCCAGCAGCTTAGGATCTGGGAATGAAAAACTGTTTTTT	CASSLGSGNEKLFF
NA	NA	TRBV6-2/TRBV6-3	TRBJ1-1	TGTGCCAGCAGTTTCAGGATGAACACTGAAGCTTTCTTT	CASSFRMNTEAFF
NA	NA	TRBV29-1	TRBJ1-3	TGCAGCGTGTCCGAGTCCTATGGAAACACCATATATTTT	CSVSESYGNTIYF
NA	NA	TRBV6-5	TRBJ2-5	TGTGCCAGCCAGACCCAGCGCCGGTACCAAGAGACCCAGTACTTC	CASQTQRRYQETQYF
TRBD2	NA	TRBV19	TRBJ2-7	TGTGCCAGTAGTGCCTCCACTAGCGGGAACAACGAGCAGTACTTC	CASSASTSGNNEQYF
TRBD1	NA	TRBV5-1	TRBJ1-1	TGCGCCAGCAGCACCGGGACAGCGAACACTGAAGCTTTCTTT	CASSTGTANTEAFF
NA	NA	TRBV6-1	TRBJ1-4	TGTGCCAGCAGTGAAGGGTGGGGGGCTGCAACTAATGAAAAACTGTTTTTT	CASSEGWGAATNEKLFF
NA	NA	TRBV7-2	TRBJ2-3	TGTGCCAGCAACCCCCCCCGACGGCCGGGAGATACGCAGTATTTT	CASNPPRRPGDTQYF
NA	few	TRBV9	TRBJ1-4	TGTGCCAGCAGCGTAGAGGGGGGCGATGAAAAACTGTTTTTT	CASSVEGGDEKLFF
TRBD1	NA	TRBV7-9	TRBJ1-2	TGTGCCAGCAGCTTAATGACAGGGCCATATGGCTACACCTTC	CASSLMTGPYGYTF
NA	NA	TRBV14	TRBJ1-2	TGTGCCAGCAGCCAAGATTGGACGGTCTCGGGCTACACCTTC	CASSQDWTVSGYTF
TRBD2	NA	TRBV4-3	TRBJ2-7	TGCGCCAGCAGCCAAGGACTAGCGGGAGGCGGTGCCTACGAGCAGTACTTC	CASSQGLAGGGAYEQYF
TRBD1	NA	TRBV11-3	TRBJ1-1	TGTGCCAGCAGCCCCGGGACAGGGGGCAGAGCTTTCTTT	CASSPGTGGRAFF
TRBD1	NA	TRBV5-4	TRBJ1-4	TGTGCCAGCAGCTTTGGACAGGGGTCTGAAAAACTGTTTTTT	CASSFGQGSEKLFF
TRBD1	few	TRBV7-3	TRBJ1-1	TGTGCCAGCAGCTCCCTCGGAGGGGGGACAGGAGATATGAACACTGAAGCTTTCTTT	CASSSLGGGTGDMNTEAFF
NA	NA	TRBV15	TRBJ1-4	TGTGCCACCAGCAGTCTGTCGGGTCGGCAGGAAGAAAAACTGTTTTTT	CATSSLSGRQEEKLFF
TRBD1	NA	TRBV28	TRBJ1-1	TGTGCCAGCAGTTCGGCCGGCAGGGGGCTGGGGAACACTGAAGCTTTCTTT	CASSSAGRGLGNTEAFF
TRBD2	few	TRBV27	TRBJ2-3	TGTGCCAGCAGTCCGAGGACTAGCGCCGCCCGCACAGATACGCAGTATTTT	CASSPRTSAARTDTQYF
NA	NA	TRBV3-1/TRBV3-2	TRBJ2-2	TGTGCCAGCAGCCCCTCAGGGGCAGGGATGGCCGGGGAGCTGTTTTTT	CASSPSGAGMAGELFF
NA	NA	TRBV6-5	TRBJ1-2	TGTGCCAGCAGTTACTCCCGGACAGTGATTAACTATGGCTACACCTTC	CASSYSRTVINYGYTF
TRBD1	NA	TRBV5-4	TRBJ2-1	TGTGCCAGCAGGGACAGGGGCGTCTACAATGAGCAGTTCTTC	CASRDRGVYNEQFF
TRBD1	once	TRBV28	TRBJ1-2	TGTGCCAGCAGTCGGACAGGGGGAAACTATGGCTACACCTTC	CASSRTGGNYGYTF
NA	NA	TRBV5-4	TRBJ1-6	TGTGCCAGCAGCTTGGCCGGGGGAACCGCCCTCGCTAGTTCACATTCACCCCTCCACTTT	CASSLAGGTALASSHSPLHF
TRBD2	NA	TRBV27	TRBJ2-2	TGTGCCAGCAGGACTAGCGGGGGGGCCAGTCACGGGGAGCTGTTTTTT	CASRTSGGASHGELFF
NA	NA	TRBV5-5	TRBJ1-2	TGTGCCAGCAGCCCGGCGGGGCAGGGCTATGGCTACACCTTC	CASSPAGQGYGYTF
TRBD2	NA	TRBV11-3	TRBJ2-1	TGTGCCAGCAGCTTGGGGGGACTAGTGGGCGATGAGCAGTTCTTC	CASSLGGLVGDEQFF
NA	once	TRBV7-3	TRBJ1-2	TGTGCCAGCAGCTTAACGGTCGGGGTTGGCTACACCTTC	CASSLTVGVGYTF
TRBD1	NA	TRBV6-6	TRBJ1-1	TGTGCCAGCAGTTACGGACAGGGTGAAGCTTTCTTT	CASSYGQGEAFF
NA	NA	TRBV3-1/TRBV3-2	TRBJ1-5	TGTGCCAGCAGCCGAGGGGTTAGGCAGCCCCAGCATTTT	CASSRGVRQPQHF
TRBD1	NA	TRBV7-2	TRBJ1-1	TGTGCCAGCAGCTTCCGGGACAGGGGTGAAGCTTTCTTT	CASSFRDRGEAFF